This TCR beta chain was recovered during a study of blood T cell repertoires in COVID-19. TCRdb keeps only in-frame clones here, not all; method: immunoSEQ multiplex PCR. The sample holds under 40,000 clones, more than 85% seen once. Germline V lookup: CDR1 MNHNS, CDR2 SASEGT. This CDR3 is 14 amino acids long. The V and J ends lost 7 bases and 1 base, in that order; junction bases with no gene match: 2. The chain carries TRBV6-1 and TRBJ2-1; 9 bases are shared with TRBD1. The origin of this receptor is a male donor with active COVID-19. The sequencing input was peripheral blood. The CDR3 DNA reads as TGTGCCAGCAAAGGGACAGGGTCCTACAATGAGCAGTTCTTC. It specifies CASKGTGSYNEQFF.